This entry concerns a single TCR beta chain. Only in-frame clones appear in the TCRdb table, and some are missing; sequencing was by immunoSEQ multiplex PCR. The sample shows around 100,000 clones, around 92% of them seen only once. This entry is derived from a study of T cell changes during pregnancy in multiple sclerosis. The CDR3 contains 16 residues. V gave up 0 bases and J gave up 0 bases, with 10 bases separating them. Germline CDR1 reads SGHDT; CDR2 reads YYEEEE. The rearrangement uses TRBV5-6 and TRBJ1-3; no clear D. The sample in question was peripheral blood, obtained in the second trimester of pregnancy. The TCR sequence derives from a female donor with multiple sclerosis, enrolled in a pregnancy study. CDR3 nucleotides: TGTGCCAGCAGCTTGGTTGCGACATACTCTGGAAACACCATATATTTT. Amino acids: CASSLVATYSGNTIYF.